Following are 12 T cell receptor beta chains from one sample sequenced in a study of CD8 T cells in Susac syndrome. After extraction with the RNeasy kit, roughly 0.5 to 1 ug of the RNA was reverse transcribed using random hexamers. From the immunoSEQ multiplex PCR reads, TCRdb called clonotypes with MiXCR, one entry per CDR3 protein. This table holds approximately 150,000 distinct CDR3 sequences, roughly 76% found once. Sequencing was done on a sample of CD8+ T cells from PBMCs. The receptor set was obtained from a human donor with multiple sclerosis.

J is TRBJ1-2 and V is TRBV19; no clear D. The germline gives CDR1 LNHDA, CDR2 SQIVND (reference sequence). V was trimmed by 7 bases and J by 6 bases, leaving 12 bases between them. This CDR3 spans 12 amino acids. CDR3 DNA: TGTGCCAGTACTATCGGGTCGCATGGCTACACCTTC. Translated, it gives CASTIGSHGYTF.

The rearrangement joins TRBV12-3 or TRBV12-4 to TRBJ1-5; D remains unclear. This CDR3 spans 13 amino acids. V shed 2 bases and J shed 5 bases, with 7 bases lying between them. The CDR3: CASSLTQDQPQHF. Written as DNA, the CDR3 is TGTGCCAGCAGTTTAACGCAGGATCAGCCCCAGCATTTT.

V gene TRBV11-2 combines with J gene TRBJ2-4; tentative D call: TRBD1 (5 bases). The CDR3 length is 16 residues. V lost 5 bases and J 3 bases, leaving 17 bases between the germline ends. Germline V gene sequence: CDR1 SGHAT, CDR2 FQNNGV. The CDR3 sequence: CASSVGQGWDKNIQYF. The DNA for the CDR3 is TGTGCCAGCAGCGTAGGGCAGGGATGGGACAAAAACATTCAGTACTTC.

The table lists this clonotype with a few counts. This sequence joins TRBV27 and TRBJ2-1, with TRBD2 identical over 8 bases. This CDR3 comprises 12 residues. V lost 9 bases to trimming and J lost 6 bases; unmatched junction nucleotides: 4. Germline lookup yields CDR1 MNHEY and CDR2 SMNVEV (reference sequence). The CDR3 protein is CASYGGANEQFF. CDR3 DNA sequence: TGTGCCAGTTACGGGGGGGCCAATGAGCAGTTCTTC.

This clonotype has just a few counts. The genes are TRBV19 and TRBJ2-2, with a weak D call TRBD1 (6 bases). The ends were cut back, 5 bases at V and 0 bases at J, with 10 bases in the middle. Germline V gene data show CDR1 as LNHDA and CDR2 as SQIVND (reference sequence). The CDR3 is 15 amino acids. In DNA, the CDR3 is TGTGCCAGTAGTCAATGGACAGCGAACACCGGGGAGCTGTTTTTT. It codes for CASSQWTANTGELFF.

The chain has TRBV6-5 and TRBJ2-1; 7 nucleotides match TRBD1. In germline, CDR1 is MNHEY, CDR2 SVGAGI. The CDR3 contains 12 residues. V shed 2 bases and J 8 bases; nucleotides not matched to a gene: 0. CDR3 DNA sequence: TGTGCCAGCAGTTACCAGGGGGATGAGCAGTTCTTC. Its translation: CASSYQGDEQFF.

The chain carries TRBV18 and TRBJ1-5, with 8 bases lining up with TRBD1. The germline CDR1 and CDR2 sequences are KGHSH and LQKENI. The length of the CDR3 is 16 residues. V dropped 6 bases and J dropped 7; count of bases not matched to a gene: 14. The DNA of the CDR3 is TGTGCCAGCTCCGCCTCGGACAGGGTTCAAGGGCAGCCCCAGCATTTT. Amino acids: CASSASDRVQGQPQHF.

The chain carries TRBV2 and TRBJ1-6; D remains unclear. Between the trimmed V and J ends, which lost 11 bases and 10 bases, there was a span of 15 bases. CDR3 length: 12 amino acids. The germline V gene encodes CDR1 SNHLY and CDR2 FYNNEI. The CDR3 spells CAGQPENSPLHF. In nucleotides, the CDR3 is TGTGCCGGCCAACCTGAGAACTCACCCCTCCACTTT.

The chain carries TRBV19 and TRBJ1-1; the match to TRBD1 covers 9 bases. The CDR3 is made up of 14 amino acids. The germline V gene encodes CDR1 LNHDA and CDR2 SQIVND (reference sequence). After removal of 3 bases from V and 7 bases from J, the junction contained 6 bases not matched to a gene. The CDR3 bases are TGTGCCAGTAGTATTCTGGACAGGGGAAGTGAAGCTTTCTTT. Translating gives CASSILDRGSEAFF.

The chain uses TRBV3-1 and TRBJ2-1, with D tentatively TRBD2 (5 bases). V shed 4 bases and J shed 2 bases, with 18 bases lying between them. Germline assignment: CDR1 LGHDT and CDR2 YNNKEL (reference sequence). This CDR3 has 17 amino acids. CDR3 residues: CASSLTPPGRTYNEQFF. The CDR3 DNA follows: TGTGCCAGCAGCCTCACCCCCCCTGGGAGAACCTACAATGAGCAGTTCTTC.

CDR3 residues: CASSSGSGYEQYF. The CDR3 DNA sequence: TGTGCCAGCAGCTCCGGGTCGGGTTACGAGCAGTACTTC. The chain uses TRBV7-2 and TRBJ2-7; no definite D call. The V end lost 4 bases, the J end lost 4 bases, and 11 bases lay between the germline ends. Germline V gives CDR1 SGHTA, CDR2 FQGNSA. The CDR3 runs to 13 residues.

This chain links TRBV27 with TRBJ2-3, with a weak D call TRBD1 (5 bases). Trimming removed 6 bases from V and 4 bases from J, with 5 bases in between. In germline, CDR1 is MNHEY, CDR2 SMNVEV (reference sequence). There are 11 residues in the CDR3. CDR3 amino acids: CASRGADTQYF. CDR3 nucleotide sequence: TGTGCCAGCAGAGGGGCAGATACGCAGTATTTT.